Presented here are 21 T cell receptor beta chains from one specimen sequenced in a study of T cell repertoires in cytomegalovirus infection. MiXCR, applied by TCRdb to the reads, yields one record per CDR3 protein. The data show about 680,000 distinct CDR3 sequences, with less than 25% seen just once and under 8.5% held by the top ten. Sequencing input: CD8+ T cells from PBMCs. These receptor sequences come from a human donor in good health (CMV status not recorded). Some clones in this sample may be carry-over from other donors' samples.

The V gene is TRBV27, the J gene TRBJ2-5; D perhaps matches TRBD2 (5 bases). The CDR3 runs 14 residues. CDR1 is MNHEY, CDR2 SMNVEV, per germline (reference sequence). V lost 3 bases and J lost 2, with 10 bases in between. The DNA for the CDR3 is TGTGCCAGCAGTTTTAGAGCGGATCAAGAGACCCAGTACTTC. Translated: CASSFRADQETQYF.

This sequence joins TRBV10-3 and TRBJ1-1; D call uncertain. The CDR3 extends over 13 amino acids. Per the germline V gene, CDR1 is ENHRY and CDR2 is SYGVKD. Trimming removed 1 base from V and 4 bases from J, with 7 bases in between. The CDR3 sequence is CAISELSGTEAFF. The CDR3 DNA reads TGTGCCATCAGTGAGTTGTCCGGCACTGAAGCTTTCTTT.

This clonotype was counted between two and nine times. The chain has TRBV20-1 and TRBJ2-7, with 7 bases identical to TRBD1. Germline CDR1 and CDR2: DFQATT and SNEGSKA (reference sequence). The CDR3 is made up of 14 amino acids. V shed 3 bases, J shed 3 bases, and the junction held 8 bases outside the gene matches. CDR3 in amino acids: CSASLGQNGYEQYF. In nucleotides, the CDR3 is TGCAGTGCTAGTTTGGGACAGAATGGCTACGAGCAGTACTTC.

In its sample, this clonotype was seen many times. The CDR3 protein is CASSYSINGDQYF. The CDR3 region has the DNA TGTGCCAGCAGTTACTCGATCAACGGGGACCAGTACTTC. The gene calls are TRBV6-2 or TRBV6-3 and TRBJ2-5; possibly TRBD2 for D (5 bases). Germline assignment: CDR1 MNHEY and CDR2 SVGEGT. This CDR3 spans 13 amino acids. V was trimmed by 0 bases and J by 10 bases, leaving 12 bases between them.

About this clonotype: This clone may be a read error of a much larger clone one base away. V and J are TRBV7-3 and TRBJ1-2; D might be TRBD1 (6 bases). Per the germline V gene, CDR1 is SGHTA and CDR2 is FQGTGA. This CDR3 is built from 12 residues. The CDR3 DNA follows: TGTGTCAGCAGCTCAGGGGCCTATGGCTACACCTTC. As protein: CVSSSGAYGYTF.

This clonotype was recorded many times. The CDR3 DNA sequence: TGTGCCAGCAGCTTACCAGGGGCCTATGATGAGCAGTTCTTC. It yields the protein CASSLPGAYDEQFF. The chain combines TRBV7-6 with TRBJ2-1, with TRBD1 as a possible D gene (6 bases). Per germline, CDR1 SGHVS and CDR2 FNYEAQ. The CDR3 contains 14 residues. Trimming pared 2 bases from V and 8 bases from J, leaving 13 bases between.

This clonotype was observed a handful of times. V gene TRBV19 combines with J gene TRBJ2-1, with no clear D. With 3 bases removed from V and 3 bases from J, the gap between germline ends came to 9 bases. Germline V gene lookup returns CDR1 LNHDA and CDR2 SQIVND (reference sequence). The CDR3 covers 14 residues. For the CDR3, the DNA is TGTGCCAGTAGTATCGGGCAAGGCTACAATGAGCAGTTCTTC. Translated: CASSIGQGYNEQFF. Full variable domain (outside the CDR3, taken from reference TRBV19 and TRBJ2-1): DGGITQSPKYLFRKEGQNVTLSCEQNLNHDAMYWYRQDPGQGLRLIYYSQIVNDFQKGDIAEGYSVSREKKESFPLTVTSAQKNPTAFYLCASSIGQGYNEQFFGPGTRLTVL.

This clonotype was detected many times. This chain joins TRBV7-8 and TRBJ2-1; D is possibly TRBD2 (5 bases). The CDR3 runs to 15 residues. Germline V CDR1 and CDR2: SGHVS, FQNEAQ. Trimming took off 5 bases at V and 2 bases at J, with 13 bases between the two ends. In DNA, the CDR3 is TGTGCCAGCAGCGAAATACTAGGAGCCTACAATGAGCAGTTCTTC. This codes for CASSEILGAYNEQFF.

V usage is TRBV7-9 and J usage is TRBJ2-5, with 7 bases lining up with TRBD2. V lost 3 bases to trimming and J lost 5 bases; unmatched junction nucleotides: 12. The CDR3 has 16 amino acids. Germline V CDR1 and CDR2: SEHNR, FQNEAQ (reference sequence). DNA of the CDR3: TGTGCCAGCAGCTTGGGGCCCAGCGGGGAACGGGAGACCCAGTACTTC. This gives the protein CASSLGPSGERETQYF.

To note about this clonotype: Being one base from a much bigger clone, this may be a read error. CDR3 in amino acids: CTSLGRQETQYF. The CDR3, as DNA: TGTACCAGCCTAGGACGGCAAGAGACCCAGTACTTC. The chain has TRBV6-1 and TRBJ2-5; D gene uncertain. Germline CDR1 MNHNS, CDR2 SASEGT. The CDR3 sequence is 12 residues long.

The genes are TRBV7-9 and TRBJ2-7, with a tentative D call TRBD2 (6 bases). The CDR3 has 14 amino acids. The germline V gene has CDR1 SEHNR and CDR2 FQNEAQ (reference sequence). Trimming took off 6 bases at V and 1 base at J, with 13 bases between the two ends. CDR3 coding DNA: TGTGCCAGCAGTCTGACGGGGGTTTCCTACGAGCAGTACGTC. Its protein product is CASSLTGVSYEQYV.

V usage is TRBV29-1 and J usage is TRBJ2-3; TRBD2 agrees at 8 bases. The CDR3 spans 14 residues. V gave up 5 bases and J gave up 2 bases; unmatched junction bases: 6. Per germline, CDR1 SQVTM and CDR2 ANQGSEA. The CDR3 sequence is CSVLPSGSTDTQYF. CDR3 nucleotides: TGCAGCGTTCTGCCTAGCGGGTCCACAGATACGCAGTATTTT.

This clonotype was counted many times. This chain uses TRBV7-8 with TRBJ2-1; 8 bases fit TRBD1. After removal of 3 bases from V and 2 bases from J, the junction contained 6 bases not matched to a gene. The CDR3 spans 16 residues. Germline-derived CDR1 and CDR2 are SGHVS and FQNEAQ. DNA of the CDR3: TGTGCCAGCAGCTTCGACAGGGGCCCGACCTACAATGAGCAGTTCTTC. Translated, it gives CASSFDRGPTYNEQFF.

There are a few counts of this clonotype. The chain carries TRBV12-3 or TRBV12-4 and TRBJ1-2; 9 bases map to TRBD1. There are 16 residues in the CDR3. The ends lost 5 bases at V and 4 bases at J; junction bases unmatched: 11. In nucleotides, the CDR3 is TGTGCCAGCAGTCCTTCTTCCGGGACAGGGTCCTATGGCTACACCTTC. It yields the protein CASSPSSGTGSYGYTF.

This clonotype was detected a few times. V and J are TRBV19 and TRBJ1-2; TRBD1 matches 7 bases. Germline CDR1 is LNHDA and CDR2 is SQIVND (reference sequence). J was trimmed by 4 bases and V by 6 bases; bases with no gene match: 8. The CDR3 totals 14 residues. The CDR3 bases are TGTGCCAGTAGGAACAGGGGATATGGCTATGGCTACACCTTC. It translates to CASRNRGYGYGYTF.

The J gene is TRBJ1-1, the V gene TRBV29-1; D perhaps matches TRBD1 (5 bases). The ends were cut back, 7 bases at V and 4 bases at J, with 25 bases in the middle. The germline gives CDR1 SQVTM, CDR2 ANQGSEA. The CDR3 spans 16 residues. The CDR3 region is CSGRFGSGATGTEAFF. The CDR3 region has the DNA TGCAGCGGTAGGTTTGGTAGCGGGGCCACGGGCACTGAAGCTTTCTTT. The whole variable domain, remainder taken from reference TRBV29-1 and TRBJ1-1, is SAVISQKPSRDICQRGTSLTIQCQVDSQVTMMFWYRQQPGQSLTLIATANQGSEATYESGFVIDKFPISRPNLTFSTLTVSNMSPEDSSIYLCSGRFGSGATGTEAFFGQGTRLTVV.

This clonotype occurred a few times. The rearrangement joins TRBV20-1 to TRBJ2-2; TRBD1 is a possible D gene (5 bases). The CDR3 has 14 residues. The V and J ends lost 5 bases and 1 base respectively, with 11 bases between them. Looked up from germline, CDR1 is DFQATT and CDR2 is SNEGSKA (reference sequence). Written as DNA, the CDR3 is TGCAGTGCTGGAGCCCAGGGGAACACCGGGGAGCTGTTTTTT. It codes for CSAGAQGNTGELFF.

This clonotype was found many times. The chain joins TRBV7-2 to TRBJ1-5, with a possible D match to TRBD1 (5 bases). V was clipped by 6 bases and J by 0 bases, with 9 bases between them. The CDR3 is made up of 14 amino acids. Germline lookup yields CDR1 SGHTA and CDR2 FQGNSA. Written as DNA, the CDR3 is TGTGCCAGCAGTGGGGGATATAGCAATCAGCCCCAGCATTTT. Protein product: CASSGGYSNQPQHF.

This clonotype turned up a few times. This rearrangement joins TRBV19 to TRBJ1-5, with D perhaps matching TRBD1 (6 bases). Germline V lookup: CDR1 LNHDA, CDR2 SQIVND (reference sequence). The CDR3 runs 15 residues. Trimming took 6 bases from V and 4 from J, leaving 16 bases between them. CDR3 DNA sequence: TGTGCCAGTAGCCCACAGGGTGAGCGGAATCAGCCCCAGCATTTT. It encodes CASSPQGERNQPQHF.

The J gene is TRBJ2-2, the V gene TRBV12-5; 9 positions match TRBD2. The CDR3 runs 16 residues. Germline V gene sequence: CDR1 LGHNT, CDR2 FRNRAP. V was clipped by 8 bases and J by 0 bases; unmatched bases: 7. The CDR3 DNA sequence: TGTGCTAGTCTATGGCGGGGGGGCCCGAACACCGGGGAGCTGTTTTTT. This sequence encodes CASLWRGGPNTGELFF. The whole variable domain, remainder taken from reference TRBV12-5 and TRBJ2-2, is DARVTQTPRHKVTEMGQEVTMRCQPILGHNTVFWYRQTMMQGLELLAYFRNRAPLDDSGMPKDRFSAEMPDATLATLKIQPSEPRDSAVYFCASLWRGGPNTGELFFGEGSRLTVL.

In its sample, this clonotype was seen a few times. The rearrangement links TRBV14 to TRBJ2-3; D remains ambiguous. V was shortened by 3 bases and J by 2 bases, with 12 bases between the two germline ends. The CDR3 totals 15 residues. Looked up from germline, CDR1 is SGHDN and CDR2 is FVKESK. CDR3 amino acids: CASSQKPENTDTQYF. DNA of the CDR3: TGTGCCAGCAGCCAGAAGCCAGAAAACACAGATACGCAGTATTTT.